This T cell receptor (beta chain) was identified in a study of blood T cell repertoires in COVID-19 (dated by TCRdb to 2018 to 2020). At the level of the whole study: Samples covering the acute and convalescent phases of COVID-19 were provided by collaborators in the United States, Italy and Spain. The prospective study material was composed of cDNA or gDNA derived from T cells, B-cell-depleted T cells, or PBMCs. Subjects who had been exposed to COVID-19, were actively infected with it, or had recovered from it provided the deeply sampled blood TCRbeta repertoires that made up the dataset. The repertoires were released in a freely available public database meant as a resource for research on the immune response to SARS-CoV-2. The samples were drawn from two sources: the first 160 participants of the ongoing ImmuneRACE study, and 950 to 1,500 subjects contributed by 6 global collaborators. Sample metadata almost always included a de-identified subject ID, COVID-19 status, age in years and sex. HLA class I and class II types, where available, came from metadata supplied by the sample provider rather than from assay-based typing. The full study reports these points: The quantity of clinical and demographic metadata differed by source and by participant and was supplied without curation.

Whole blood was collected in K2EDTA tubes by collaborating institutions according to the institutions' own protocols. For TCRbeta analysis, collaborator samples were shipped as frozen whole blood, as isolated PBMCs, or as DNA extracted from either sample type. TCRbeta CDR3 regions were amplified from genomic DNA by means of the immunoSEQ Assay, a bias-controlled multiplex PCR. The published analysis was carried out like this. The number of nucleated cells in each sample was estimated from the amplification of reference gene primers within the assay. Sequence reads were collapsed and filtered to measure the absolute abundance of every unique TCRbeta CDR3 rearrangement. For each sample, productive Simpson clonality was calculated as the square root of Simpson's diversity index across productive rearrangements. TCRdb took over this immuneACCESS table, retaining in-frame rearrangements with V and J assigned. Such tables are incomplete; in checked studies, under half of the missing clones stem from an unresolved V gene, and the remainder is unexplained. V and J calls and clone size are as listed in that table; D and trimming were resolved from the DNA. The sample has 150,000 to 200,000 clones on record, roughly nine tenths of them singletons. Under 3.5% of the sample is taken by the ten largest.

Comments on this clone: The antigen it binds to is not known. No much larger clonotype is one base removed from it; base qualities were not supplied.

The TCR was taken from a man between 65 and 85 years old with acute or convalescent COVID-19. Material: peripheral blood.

The CDR3: CASSLTLAGAYNEQFF. The DNA sequence follows: TGTGCCAGCAGCCTTACCCTAGCGGGAGCCTACAATGAGCAGTTCTTC. The rearrangement joined TRBV4-2 to TRBJ2-1; 10 bases in the middle match TRBD2. CDR1 and CDR2 were assigned from the germline V gene as LGHNA and YNFKEQ. The CDR3 spans 16 residues, from the cysteine through the phenylalanine. The only DNA kept is the CDR3, 48 bases in frame from the first base. Here V drops 4 bases and J drops 2 bases, and the junction holds 5 bases not matched to any gene.